One sample yielded the 31 T cell receptor beta chains listed below, sequenced in a study of blood T cell repertoires in COVID-19. Sequencing used immunoSEQ multiplex PCR; TCRdb keeps in-frame clones, though not all of them. The sample consists of some 120,000 clones, around 82% of them appearing once. Sequencing input: peripheral blood. These receptors were obtained from a human donor in a cohort sampled during active COVID-19.

The chain uses TRBV5-1 and TRBJ2-3; TRBD2 matches 9 bases. The CDR3 spans 15 residues. V was pared by 4 bases and J by 4 bases, with 7 bases of the junction left unmatched. CDR1 is SGHRS and CDR2 is YFSETQ in the germline V gene. CDR3 nucleotides: TGCGCCAGCAGCGGAGCCGCTAGCGGGGCAGATACGCAGTATTTT. Amino acids: CASSGAASGADTQYF.

J is TRBJ2-3 and V is TRBV6-1; TRBD2 is a possible D gene (5 bases). The CDR3 consists of 14 residues. From germline, CDR1 is MNHNS and CDR2 SASEGT. Trimming shortened V by 1 base and J by 6 bases, and 11 bases separated the two germline ends. The CDR3 loop is CASSEDKIADTQYF. Here the CDR3 DNA reads TGTGCCAGCAGTGAAGACAAAATAGCGGATACGCAGTATTTT.

Written as DNA, the CDR3 is TGTGCCAGTAGTATTGCGGGATACAGGGGTCACGAGCAGTACTTC. This encodes CASSIAGYRGHEQYF. This chain joins TRBV19 and TRBJ2-7; TRBD1 might be the D (7 bases). Germline values: CDR1 LNHDA, CDR2 SQIVND (reference sequence). The CDR3 sequence is 15 residues long. V dropped 3 bases and J dropped 5 bases, with 17 bases sitting between them.

The genes are TRBV7-2 and TRBJ2-7; 7 bases map to TRBD1. Germline CDR1 and CDR2: SGHTA and FQGNSA. The CDR3 has 15 amino acids. V gave up 5 bases and J gave up 2 bases; unmatched junction bases: 9. CDR3 in amino acids: CASSPSWDSPYEQYF. CDR3 sequence (DNA): TGTGCCAGCAGCCCTAGTTGGGACAGTCCCTACGAGCAGTACTTC.

This chain joins TRBV9 and TRBJ1-6; possibly TRBD1 for D (5 bases). Trimming pared 5 bases from V and 5 bases from J, leaving 11 bases between. The germline CDR1 and CDR2 sequences are SGDLS and YYNGEE. This CDR3 contains 14 residues. CDR3 protein: CASRSSGDNSPLHF. CDR3 DNA: TGTGCCAGCAGAAGCTCGGGGGATAATTCACCCCTCCACTTT.

This chain links TRBV19 with TRBJ1-1; maybe TRBD1 (5 bases). The CDR3 has 15 amino acids. CDR1 LNHDA and CDR2 SQIVND come from the germline V gene (reference sequence). Trimming cost V 0 bases and J 0 bases, with 8 bases left between them. CDR3 bases: TGTGCCAGTAGTATAGAGGACACCTTGAACACTGAAGCTTTCTTT. It codes for CASSIEDTLNTEAFF.

This clone was found a few times. J is TRBJ1-5 and V is TRBV9; 10 nucleotides match TRBD1. CDR1 and CDR2 (germline): SGDLS, YYNGEE. V trimming: 0 bases; J trimming: 7 bases; junction bases outside the gene matches: 4. The CDR3 has 15 residues. The chain's CDR3 is CASSVDVGQGQPQHF. The DNA of the CDR3 is TGTGCCAGCAGCGTAGACGTGGGACAGGGGCAGCCCCAGCATTTT.

The chain combines TRBV6-5 with TRBJ2-7; D unresolved. Trimming stripped 6 bases from V and 6 bases from J, with 9 bases between. There are 11 residues in the CDR3. CDR1 and CDR2 (germline): MNHEY, SVGAGI. The CDR3 DNA follows: TGTGCCAGCAGCCTCCTCGTCGAGCAGTACTTC. The encoded protein is CASSLLVEQYF.

The rearrangement links TRBV6-2 or TRBV6-3 to TRBJ2-3; D is perhaps TRBD2 (6 bases). Germline lookup yields CDR1 MNHEY and CDR2 SVGEGT. V lost 0 bases to trimming and J lost 7 bases, with 11 bases between them. CDR3 size: 14 residues. The CDR3 DNA follows: TGTGCCAGCAGTTACTCGGCGGGGCGGCATACGCAGTATTTT. Residues: CASSYSAGRHTQYF.

The chain couples TRBV2 to TRBJ2-7; D perhaps matches TRBD2 (6 bases). Trimming removed 7 bases at V and 2 bases at J, with 15 bases between. CDR1 SNHLY and CDR2 FYNNEI come from the germline V gene. The CDR3 extends over 14 amino acids. CDR3 region: CASKVDGGAYEQYF. DNA for the CDR3: TGTGCCAGCAAGGTAGACGGGGGAGCCTACGAGCAGTACTTC.

The chain links TRBV10-2 to TRBJ1-5; a weak D match, TRBD1 (6 bases). Trimming took 1 base from V and 6 from J, leaving 13 bases between them. CDR1 and CDR2 from the germline V gene are WSHSY and SAAADI. The CDR3 is 15 amino acids. This chain's CDR3 is CASSELAIGGQPQHF. In DNA form, the CDR3 reads TGCGCCAGCAGTGAGTTGGCCATAGGGGGTCAGCCCCAGCATTTT.

The chain has TRBV7-2 and TRBJ1-5, with a weak D call TRBD1 (5 bases). Trimming took 1 base from V and 0 from J, leaving 13 bases between them. The germline CDR1 and CDR2 sequences are SGHTA and FQGNSA. CDR3 length: 17 amino acids. The CDR3 is CASSLDQGIYSNQPQHF. The DNA for the CDR3 is TGTGCCAGCAGCTTAGACCAGGGAATCTATAGCAATCAGCCCCAGCATTTT.

This chain joins TRBV6-5 and TRBJ2-3, with 9 bases matching TRBD2. CDR1 MNHEY and CDR2 SVGAGI come from the germline V gene. With 6 bases clipped from V and 6 bases from J, the junction kept 10 bases outside the gene matches. CDR3 length equals 15 residues. The CDR3 sequence: CASRGGLAMADTQYF. The CDR3 coding sequence is TGTGCCAGCAGGGGTGGACTAGCGATGGCGGATACGCAGTATTTT.

The J gene is TRBJ2-5, the V gene TRBV3-1 (or the pseudogene TRBV3-2), with TRBD1 matching 9 bases. The CDR3 is made up of 13 amino acids. Germline CDR1 reads LGHDT; CDR2 reads YNNKEL (reference sequence). The ends lost 4 bases at V and 7 bases at J; junction bases unmatched: 4. Here the CDR3 reads CASSPPGQGTQYF. The CDR3 DNA reads TGTGCCAGCAGCCCACCGGGACAGGGGACCCAGTACTTC.

This rearrangement joins TRBV6-5 to TRBJ2-7; 11 bases are shared with TRBD2. This CDR3 comprises 15 residues. J lost 0 bases, V lost 6 bases, and 4 bases had no gene match. Looked up from germline, CDR1 is MNHEY and CDR2 is SVGAGI. CDR3 sequence reads: CASRRGLAGSYEQYF. CDR3 coding DNA: TGTGCCAGCAGACGCGGACTAGCGGGCTCCTACGAGCAGTACTTC.

The V and J genes are TRBV2 and TRBJ2-7; 9 bases fit TRBD1. CDR1 SNHLY and CDR2 FYNNEI come from the germline V gene. This CDR3 comprises 15 residues. V was pared by 6 bases and J by 1 base, with 7 bases of the junction left unmatched. The chain's CDR3 is CASRDTGTGSYEQYF. Written as DNA, the CDR3 is TGTGCCAGCAGGGATACCGGGACAGGGTCCTACGAGCAGTACTTC.

The V and J genes are TRBV28 and TRBJ2-7, with 10 bases identical to TRBD1. Losses at the gene ends were 2 bases for V and 7 bases for J; bases not matched to a gene: 5. The CDR3 is 14 amino acids. In germline, CDR1 is MDHEN, CDR2 SYDVKM. DNA of the CDR3: TGTGCCAGCAGTTTAAGGGGGACAGGGGCTGAGCAGTACTTC. Translated: CASSLRGTGAEQYF.

The rearrangement joins TRBV28 to TRBJ2-7, with TRBD2 matching over 9 bases. With 11 bases clipped from V and 2 bases from J, the junction kept 4 bases outside the gene matches. The CDR3 extends over 12 amino acids. Germline-derived CDR1 and CDR2 are MDHEN and SYDVKM. Here the CDR3 DNA reads TGTGCCGCCAGCGGGGGGCCCTACGAGCAGTACTTC. It translates to CAASGGPYEQYF.

The chain joins TRBV5-1 to TRBJ2-7, with TRBD2 matching over 9 bases. The germline V gene has CDR1 SGHRS and CDR2 YFSETQ. The V segment lost 0 bases and the J segment 2 bases; nucleotides outside the gene matches: 6. This CDR3 spans 16 amino acids. This chain's CDR3 is CASSLGLAGPTYEQYF. The CDR3 DNA sequence: TGCGCCAGCAGCTTGGGGCTAGCGGGGCCTACCTACGAGCAGTACTTC.

V is TRBV2 and J is TRBJ2-5, with TRBD2 as a possible D gene (7 bases). Trimming pared 8 bases from V and 5 bases from J, leaving 21 bases between. CDR1 and CDR2 from the germline V gene are SNHLY and FYNNEI. This CDR3 contains 15 residues. CDR3 coding DNA: TGTGCCAGCCTTGAGGAACTAGGGGGGGCGGAGACCCAGTACTTC. The encoded protein is CASLEELGGAETQYF.

The rearrangement links TRBV3-1 (or the pseudogene TRBV3-2) to TRBJ2-3, with a weak D call TRBD2 (6 bases). From germline, CDR1 is LGHDT and CDR2 YNNKEL (reference sequence). The CDR3 contains 15 residues. V was cut by 5 bases and J by 3 bases, with 15 bases left in between. The CDR3 here is CASSGGLVRTDTQYF. CDR3 bases: TGTGCCAGCAGCGGGGGACTCGTGAGGACAGATACGCAGTATTTT.

The J gene is TRBJ1-1, the V gene TRBV19; unclear D gene. The CDR3 has 13 amino acids. Germline assignment: CDR1 LNHDA and CDR2 SQIVND (reference sequence). V dropped 6 bases and J dropped 2 bases, with 10 bases sitting between them. CDR3 protein: CASSSQINTEAFF. The CDR3 coding sequence is TGTGCCAGTAGCAGTCAGATTAACACTGAAGCTTTCTTT.

The chain links TRBV18 to TRBJ1-6; maybe TRBD1 (6 bases). With 3 bases removed from V and 6 bases from J, the gap between germline ends came to 12 bases. Germline V lookup: CDR1 KGHSH, CDR2 LQKENI. CDR3 length equals 15 residues. CDR3 DNA: TGTGCCAGCTCACCTTGGGACACGGTTAATTCACCCCTCCACTTT. It translates to CASSPWDTVNSPLHF.

J is TRBJ1-2 and V is TRBV10-1; TRBD1 agrees at 8 bases. CDR3 length: 11 residues. From germline, CDR1 is WNHNN and CDR2 SYGVQD (reference sequence). V dropped 8 bases and J dropped 8; count of bases not matched to a gene: 4. DNA of the CDR3: TGCGCCAGCCGAGACAGGGGAGGCTACACCTTC. It is translated as CASRDRGGYTF.

This clone was observed a handful of times. Other DNA sequences in the same sample also yield this CDR3. The chain links TRBV19 to TRBJ2-3; 9 bases align to TRBD1. CDR1 and CDR2 (germline): LNHDA, SQIVND (reference sequence). The CDR3 spans 14 residues. J was trimmed by 3 bases and V by 5 bases; bases with no gene match: 3. The CDR3 here is CASSLGQGTDTQYF. In DNA form, the CDR3 reads TGTGCCAGTAGTCTGGGACAGGGTACAGATACGCAGTATTTT.

The chain links TRBV19 to TRBJ2-5, with 8 bases aligning to TRBD1. Germline assignment: CDR1 LNHDA and CDR2 SQIVND (reference sequence). The junction had 9 bases not matched to a gene; V was cut back by 5 bases and J by 4 bases. There are 15 residues in the CDR3. The CDR3 is CASSLGDRLGETQYF. The CDR3 DNA is TGTGCCAGTAGTCTCGGGGACAGGCTGGGAGAGACCCAGTACTTC.

In nucleotides, the CDR3 is TGTGCCAGTAGCGCTGGGACAGGGGCTAATGAAAAACTGTTTTTT. This encodes CASSAGTGANEKLFF. The gene calls are TRBV19 and TRBJ1-4; 10 positions match TRBD1. The CDR3 contains 15 residues. Germline CDR1 and CDR2: LNHDA and SQIVND (reference sequence). Losses at the gene ends were 6 bases for V and 3 bases for J; bases not matched to a gene: 4.

This chain links TRBV19 with TRBJ1-6, with 7 bases lining up with TRBD1. Trimming at V came to 7 bases and at J to 4 bases, leaving 19 bases not matched to a gene. Germline V gene sequence: CDR1 LNHDA, CDR2 SQIVND (reference sequence). The CDR3 spans 19 residues. This CDR3 reads CASIIGGITTGRYNSPLHF. In nucleotides, the CDR3 is TGTGCCAGTATCATAGGGGGAATTACGACAGGGCGGTATAATTCACCCCTCCACTTT.

This chain connects TRBV10-3 to TRBJ1-1; 7 nucleotides line up with TRBD1. This CDR3 contains 16 residues. V gave up 2 bases and J gave up 3 bases; unmatched junction bases: 9. CDR1 and CDR2 (germline): ENHRY, SYGVKD. The CDR3 coding sequence is TGTGCCATCAGTGAGACAGACAGGGCCCTTTACACTGAAGCTTTCTTT. It specifies CAISETDRALYTEAFF.

There are a few counts of this clone. This sequence joins TRBV5-1 and TRBJ2-7; 9 bases agree with TRBD2. Germline trimming cut 2 bases from V and 4 bases from J; bases unmatched to any gene: 1. The CDR3 has 13 amino acids. The germline CDR1 and CDR2 sequences are SGHRS and YFSETQ. The CDR3 loop reads CASSFLAGYEQYF. The CDR3 DNA reads TGCGCCAGCAGCTTCCTAGCGGGATACGAGCAGTACTTC.

This chain connects TRBV2 to TRBJ2-3; unclear D gene. CDR1 is SNHLY, CDR2 FYNNEI, per germline. V lost 4 bases and J 2 bases, leaving 7 bases between the germline ends. The CDR3 runs to 13 residues. The CDR3 sequence is CASSGHVTDTQYF. CDR3 bases: TGTGCCAGCAGTGGACATGTCACAGATACGCAGTATTTT.